The present TCR beta chain was sequenced within a study of response to subunit inactivated influenza vaccine. TCRdb fed the RT-PCR reads into MiXCR, producing one record per CDR3 protein. The sample lists 300,000 to 350,000 distinct CDR3 sequences; 21% were seen once. There are a few counts of this clonotype. Its antigen is undetermined. CDR1 and CDR2 from the germline V gene are DFQATT and SNEGSKA (reference sequence). Deletions cut 0 bases from V and 3 bases from J, with 11 bases between. The CDR3 spans 14 residues. Points from the study as a whole: It was the authors' suggestion that each seasonal influenza vaccination recruits few new T cells.

The V gene is TRBV20-1, the J gene TRBJ1-1; D possibly corresponds to TRBD1 (5 bases). This material consisted of PBMCs from blood, taken less than 22 months after vaccination. The receptor was derived from a man between 50 and 69 years old who received an inactivated influenza vaccine. The CDR3 bases are TGCAGTGCTAGAGATGGGGGTAGGGACACTGAAGCTTTCTTT. Protein product: CSARDGGRDTEAFF.